The 12 T cell receptor beta chains below all came from one sample that was sequenced in a study of cytomegalovirus exposure and HLA in healthy donors. Amplification used 60 Vbeta primers and 13 Jbeta primers. Generated by immunoSEQ multiplex PCR, the TCRdb table keeps only in-frame clones and is missing some. This table holds about 79,000 clones. The sequenced sample was PBMCs. The source of these receptors is a young man in good health and CMV-seronegative.

The rearrangement links TRBV10-3 to TRBJ1-2; TRBD1 is a possible D gene (5 bases). This CDR3 is built from 13 residues. Germline V gene data show CDR1 as ENHRY and CDR2 as SYGVKD. Trimming pared 10 bases from V and 2 bases from J, leaving 14 bases between. CDR3 protein: CANGPAGNYGYTF. CDR3 DNA sequence: TGTGCCAATGGCCCGGCAGGGAACTATGGCTACACCTTC.

The chain carries TRBV5-1 and TRBJ2-2; 9 positions match TRBD1. The CDR3 is made up of 17 amino acids. Per germline, CDR1 SGHRS and CDR2 YFSETQ. V dropped 0 bases and J dropped 1; count of bases not matched to a gene: 4. Here the CDR3 DNA reads TGCGCCAGCAGCTTGGCTCCGGGACAGGGGAACACCGGGGAGCTGTTTTTT. Its translation is CASSLAPGQGNTGELFF.

V gene TRBV29-1 combines with J gene TRBJ1-1; perhaps TRBD1 as D (6 bases). Trimming stripped 6 bases from V and 1 base from J, with 15 bases between. This CDR3 region has 14 residues. The V gene's germline CDR1 is SQVTM and CDR2 ANQGSEA. CDR3 coding DNA: TGCAGCGTGCTAAGACAGGAACCGAACACTGAAGCTTTCTTT. This translates into CSVLRQEPNTEAFF.

The J gene is TRBJ1-5, the V gene TRBV12-5; D remains unclear. CDR1 is LGHNT and CDR2 is FRNRAP in the germline V gene. Trimming took off 1 base at V and 6 bases at J, with 13 bases between the two ends. The CDR3 runs to 15 residues. The CDR3 nucleotides read TGTGCTAGTGGTTTGGCCGAGGGAAGGATTCAGCCCCAGCATTTT. It is translated as CASGLAEGRIQPQHF.

The rearrangement uses TRBV30 and TRBJ2-2; D gene uncertain. Per germline, CDR1 GTSNPN and CDR2 SVGIG (reference sequence). Trimming pared 3 bases from V and 3 bases from J, leaving 8 bases between. The CDR3 runs 13 residues. The CDR3 DNA reads TGTGCCTGGAGGACTGGCCACACCGGGGAGCTGTTTTTT. Translating it yields CAWRTGHTGELFF.

V and J are TRBV11-2 and TRBJ1-2; D is possibly TRBD1 (5 bases). V was trimmed by 4 bases and J by 4 bases, leaving 13 bases between them. Germline V gene data show CDR1 as SGHAT and CDR2 as FQNNGV. The CDR3 runs to 14 residues. The CDR3 nucleotides are TGTGCCAGCAGCTCGATGGACATACTCTATGGCTACACCTTC. Its translation is CASSSMDILYGYTF.

This chain joins TRBV5-6 and TRBJ1-6, with TRBD1 matching 7 bases. The CDR3 is 14 residues long. Unmatched junction bases numbered 7, after V lost 4 bases and J lost 9 bases. The V gene's germline CDR1 is SGHDT and CDR2 YYEEEE. The CDR3 sequence: CASSLERGLSPLHF. In DNA form, the CDR3 reads TGTGCCAGCAGCCTAGAAAGGGGGCTTTCACCCCTCCACTTT. Complete variable domain (other parts from reference TRBV5-6 and TRBJ1-6): DAGVTQSPTHLIKTRGQQVTLRCSPKSGHDTVSWYQQALGQGPQFIFQYYEEEERQRGNFPDRFSGHQFPNYSSELNVNALLLGDSALYLCASSLERGLSPLHFGNGTRLTVT.

V gene TRBV4-3 combines with J gene TRBJ2-5, with D maybe TRBD2 (6 bases). Trimming pared 4 bases from V and 4 bases from J, leaving 19 bases between. Germline V gene data show CDR1 as LGHNA and CDR2 as YSLEER. The CDR3 spans 16 residues. CDR3 sequence (DNA): TGCGCCAGCAGCCCCTTAGGGACTTCCAGAGTAGAGACCCAGTACTTC. Encoded protein: CASSPLGTSRVETQYF.

The gene calls are TRBV4-1 and TRBJ2-1; 11 nucleotides align to TRBD2. The CDR3 sequence is 17 residues long. V was clipped by 1 base and J by 9 bases; unmatched bases: 11. Germline assignment: CDR1 MGHRA and CDR2 YSYEKL. CDR3 bases: TGCGCCAGCAGCCAAGTAGCGGGAGGGTCAAGGGGTGGTGAGCAGTTCTTC. As protein: CASSQVAGGSRGGEQFF.

CDR3 region: CASSSLGQGSSGNTIYF. CDR3 sequence (DNA): TGTGCCAGCAGTTCCCTGGGGCAGGGGAGCTCTGGAAACACCATATATTTT. V is TRBV28 and J is TRBJ1-3; weak D call: TRBD1 (6 bases). Germline V gives CDR1 MDHEN, CDR2 SYDVKM. There are 17 residues in the CDR3. V lost 4 bases and J 0 bases, leaving 16 bases between the germline ends.

V is TRBV5-1 and J is TRBJ2-5; 9 bases match TRBD2. V was pared by 1 base and J by 6 bases, with 7 bases of the junction left unmatched. The germline gives CDR1 SGHRS, CDR2 YFSETQ. This CDR3 has 15 residues. The CDR3 DNA reads TGCGCCAGCAGCTTGTCACGCGGGAGGGCGAAGACCCAGTACTTC. It codes for CASSLSRGRAKTQYF.

This chain links TRBV4-3 with TRBJ2-7, with 7 bases identical to TRBD2. CDR3 length: 14 residues. Germline assignment: CDR1 LGHNA and CDR2 YSLEER. The J segment lost 6 bases and the V segment lost 0 bases, leaving 5 bases of the junction unmatched. CDR3 coding DNA: TGCGCCAGCAGCCAAGATTCGGGGGGACTCGAGCAGTACTTC. This translates into CASSQDSGGLEQYF.